What follows are 2 T cell receptor beta chains derived from one specimen sequenced in a study of T cell responses to AZD1222 COVID-19 vaccine. Sequencing used immunoSEQ multiplex PCR; TCRdb keeps in-frame clones, though not all of them. The sample consists of some 100,000 clones, around nine tenths of them appearing once. Sequenced here: peripheral blood, sampled on day 0 of AZD1222 vaccination. The origin of the receptors is an adult in good health.

The chain recombines TRBV6-5 with TRBJ2-2, with 9 positions matching TRBD1. The CDR3 is 14 residues long. V was pared by 6 bases and J by 8 bases, with 7 bases of the junction left unmatched. Germline CDR1 reads MNHEY; CDR2 reads SVGAGI. CDR3 protein: CASRITQGAGELFF. CDR3 nucleotide sequence: TGTGCCAGCAGAATCACACAGGGGGCAGGGGAGCTGTTTTTT.

The chain uses TRBV18 and TRBJ1-3; 12 bases are a match to TRBD1. The CDR3 covers 16 residues. V was pared by 0 bases and J by 4 bases, with 1 base of the junction left unmatched. Germline V CDR1 and CDR2: KGHSH, LQKENI. The CDR3 loop reads CASSPPGQGAGNTIYF. In DNA form, the CDR3 reads TGTGCCAGCTCACCACCGGGACAGGGGGCAGGAAACACCATATATTTT.